The 20 T cell receptor beta chains below were found in one sample sequenced in a study of blood T cell repertoires in COVID-19. Some clones are missing from TCRdb's copy, which holds only in-frame ones; the method was immunoSEQ multiplex PCR. This sample yields about 280,000 clones, of which approximately 89% are seen a single time; roughly 8% belongs to the top ten. Sequencing was done on a sample of peripheral blood. These TCRs come from a man aged 40-49 years with active or convalescent COVID-19.

The chain has TRBV7-6 and TRBJ1-5, with D unclear. The V and J ends lost 3 bases and 0 bases respectively, with 9 bases between them. Looked up from germline, CDR1 is SGHVS and CDR2 is FNYEAQ. The CDR3 covers 15 residues. In nucleotides, the CDR3 is TGTGCCAGCAGCTTCTCGGTAGATAGCAATCAGCCCCAGCATTTT. As protein: CASSFSVDSNQPQHF.

The rearrangement joins TRBV12-3 or TRBV12-4 to TRBJ1-1, with TRBD1 matching over 7 bases. The CDR3 extends over 13 amino acids. J gave up 5 bases and V 5 bases, and 5 bases lay outside the gene matches. CDR3 in amino acids: CASSKTGNTEAFF. Here the CDR3 DNA reads TGTGCCAGCAGTAAGACAGGGAATACTGAAGCTTTCTTT.

The chain couples TRBV2 to TRBJ2-7; a possible D gene is TRBD2 (6 bases). The length of the CDR3 is 14 residues. Trimming took off 3 bases at V and 7 bases at J, with 16 bases between the two ends. In germline, CDR1 is SNHLY, CDR2 FYNNEI. This CDR3 is CASSEGGGVREQYF. For the CDR3, the DNA is TGTGCCAGCAGTGAGGGAGGTGGTGTACGGGAGCAGTACTTC.

The chain combines TRBV9 with TRBJ2-7; 8 nucleotides match TRBD1. The germline CDR1 and CDR2 sequences are SGDLS and YYNGEE. The junction had 13 bases not matched to a gene; V was cut back by 4 bases and J by 7 bases. The CDR3 spans 15 residues. CDR3 protein: CASSPRDRGGKEQYF. CDR3 bases: TGTGCCAGCAGCCCCCGCGACAGGGGCGGGAAAGAGCAGTACTTC.

CDR3 bases: TGTGCCAGCAGCTTGGTGTCGGCCCGGGAGAATGAGCAGTTCTTC. This codes for CASSLVSARENEQFF. The gene calls are TRBV5-5 and TRBJ2-1, with D possibly matching TRBD2 (6 bases). The V end was cut by 0 bases, the J end by 7 bases, with 14 bases between. This CDR3 has 15 amino acids. Germline V CDR1 and CDR2: SGHKS, YYEKEE (reference sequence).

In this sample, this clone turned up once. This chain uses TRBV3-1 (or the pseudogene TRBV3-2) with TRBJ2-1, with 10 bases matching TRBD2. Germline V lookup: CDR1 LGHDT, CDR2 YNNKEL (reference sequence). The CDR3 sequence is 16 residues long. The ends lost 0 bases at V and 7 bases at J; junction bases unmatched: 6. This chain's CDR3 is CASSQDPSGGANEQFF. CDR3 nucleotide sequence: TGTGCCAGCAGCCAAGATCCCAGCGGGGGGGCGAATGAGCAGTTCTTC.

The count of this clone is one. The gene calls are TRBV5-1 and TRBJ1-2; possible D gene TRBD1, 6 bases. Germline V CDR1 and CDR2: SGHRS, YFSETQ. The CDR3 is made up of 15 amino acids. V was pared by 0 bases and J by 1 base, with 10 bases between. The CDR3 is CASSLEQGNNYGYTF. CDR3 DNA sequence: TGCGCCAGCAGCTTGGAACAGGGAAATAACTATGGCTACACCTTC. The complete variable domain, with remaining parts taken from reference TRBV5-1 and TRBJ1-2, reads KAGVTQTPRYLIKTRGQQVTLSCSPISGHRSVSWYQQTPGQGLQFLFEYFSETQRNKGNFPGRFSGRQFSNSRSEMNVSTLELGDSALYLCASSLEQGNNYGYTFGSGTRLTVV.

The V call is TRBV27, the J call TRBJ2-5, with 12 bases fitting TRBD2. Looked up from germline, CDR1 is MNHEY and CDR2 is SMNVEV (reference sequence). The junction had 22 bases not matched to a gene; V was cut back by 4 bases and J by 7 bases. The CDR3 covers 20 residues. CDR3 loop: CASSSSRTSGTSRVLGTQYF. In DNA, the CDR3 is TGTGCCAGCAGTTCCTCCCGGACTAGCGGGACCTCACGAGTTCTTGGGACCCAGTACTTC.

The V call is TRBV2, the J call TRBJ1-6; 8 nucleotides agree with TRBD1. V shed 3 bases, J shed 8 bases, and the junction held 6 bases outside the gene matches. CDR1 and CDR2 (germline): SNHLY, FYNNEI. The CDR3 runs 15 residues. This CDR3 is CASSDQGAFYSPLHF. The CDR3 DNA reads TGTGCCAGCAGTGATCAGGGGGCATTTTATTCACCCCTCCACTTT.

CDR3 sequence reads: CASSVVTGGPGEQFF. As DNA, the CDR3 is TGTGCCAGCAGCGTAGTGACGGGGGGGCCTGGGGAGCAGTTCTTC. The chain has TRBV9 and TRBJ2-1; 8 nucleotides line up with TRBD2. Unmatched junction bases numbered 9, after V lost 0 bases and J lost 10 bases. The CDR3 length is 15 residues. CDR1 is SGDLS and CDR2 is YYNGEE in the germline V gene.

The rearrangement uses TRBV5-8 and TRBJ2-1; 8 nucleotides match TRBD2. This CDR3 is built from 18 residues. V shed 1 base, J shed 5 bases, and the junction held 14 bases outside the gene matches. Per the germline V gene, CDR1 is SGHTS and CDR2 is YDEGEE. In DNA form, the CDR3 reads TGTGCCAGCAGCTTGTTATCAGCGGGAGTCCGAAACGACAATGAGCAGTTCTTC. It encodes CASSLLSAGVRNDNEQFF.

This clone was seen a single time. The rearrangement links TRBV14 to TRBJ1-2; 8 bases line up with TRBD1. Germline lookup yields CDR1 SGHDN and CDR2 FVKESK. Losses at the gene ends were 5 bases for V and 3 bases for J; bases not matched to a gene: 2. This CDR3 comprises 13 residues. The CDR3 sequence: CASSIQGDYGYTF. For the CDR3, the DNA is TGTGCCAGCAGCATACAGGGGGACTATGGCTACACCTTC. The full variable domain, completed using reference TRBV14 and TRBJ1-2, is EAGVTQFPSHSVIEKGQTVTLRCDPISGHDNLYWYRRVMGKEIKFLLHFVKESKQDESGMPNNRFLAERTGGTYSTLKVQPAELEDSGVYFCASSIQGDYGYTFGSGTRLTVV.

CDR3 residues: CASSLRGQEEAFF. DNA of the CDR3: TGCGCCAGCAGCCTCAGGGGGCAGGAGGAAGCTTTCTTT. The V call is TRBV4-1, the J call TRBJ1-1; the match to TRBD1 covers 8 bases. Losses at the gene ends were 4 bases for V and 8 bases for J; bases not matched to a gene: 6. The CDR3 runs to 13 residues. Looked up from germline, CDR1 is MGHRA and CDR2 is YSYEKL.

V is TRBV10-3 and J is TRBJ2-7, with 10 nucleotides matching TRBD2. CDR1 and CDR2 (germline): ENHRY, SYGVKD. The ends lost 6 bases at V and 3 bases at J; junction bases unmatched: 5. The CDR3 contains 14 residues. CDR3 sequence: CAIRPTSGIYEQYF. The CDR3 region has the DNA TGTGCCATCAGACCTACTAGCGGGATCTACGAGCAGTACTTC.

The genes are TRBV3-1 (or the pseudogene TRBV3-2) and TRBJ2-3; 8 bases align to TRBD2. CDR1 is LGHDT, CDR2 YNNKEL, per germline (reference sequence). This CDR3 has 16 residues. The V and J ends lost 0 bases and 8 bases, in that order; junction bases with no gene match: 10. The CDR3 coding sequence is TGTGCCAGCAGCCAAGATCCGGGAGGGGAGTATGGTACGCAGTATTTT. Protein sequence: CASSQDPGGEYGTQYF.

This clone was counted a single time. The V and J genes are TRBV9 and TRBJ1-4; TRBD1 might be the D (5 bases). This CDR3 has 15 amino acids. Germline-derived CDR1 and CDR2 are SGDLS and YYNGEE. The ends were cut back, 0 bases at V and 6 bases at J, with 12 bases in the middle. This CDR3 reads CASSVVGRVDEKLFF. As DNA, the CDR3 is TGTGCCAGCAGCGTAGTGGGCAGGGTGGATGAAAAACTGTTTTTT.

This chain uses TRBV28 with TRBJ2-7; a weak D match, TRBD1 (6 bases). Per the germline V gene, CDR1 is MDHEN and CDR2 is SYDVKM. This CDR3 has 12 residues. The V end was cut by 5 bases, the J end by 2 bases, with 7 bases between. The CDR3 is CASSAGAYEQYF. In nucleotides, the CDR3 is TGTGCCAGCAGTGCAGGGGCCTACGAGCAGTACTTC.

DNA for the CDR3: TGTGCCAGCAAGAGGGGGGCTAGCGGGTACTCCTACAATGAGCAGTTCTTC. It codes for CASKRGASGYSYNEQFF. The chain couples TRBV27 to TRBJ2-1; 8 nucleotides align to TRBD2. Germline CDR1 is MNHEY and CDR2 is SMNVEV (reference sequence). V shed 7 bases, J shed 0 bases, and the junction held 11 bases outside the gene matches. The CDR3 totals 17 residues.

This chain connects TRBV4-2 to TRBJ1-3; the D is unclear. This CDR3 region has 17 residues. Germline CDR1 and CDR2: LGHNA and YNFKEQ. With 4 bases removed from V and 0 bases from J, the gap between germline ends came to 16 bases. CDR3 bases: TGTGCCAGCAGCCCGGAGGCGGTTGATTACTCTGGAAACACCATATATTTT. Its translation is CASSPEAVDYSGNTIYF.

A single count supports this clone. The J gene is TRBJ2-7, the V gene TRBV9; the D gene is possibly TRBD1 (5 bases). V gave up 4 bases and J gave up 4 bases, with 18 bases separating them. The CDR3 runs to 15 residues. Germline V lookup: CDR1 SGDLS, CDR2 YYNGEE. CDR3 sequence reads: CASSPRGSRAYEQYF. DNA for the CDR3: TGTGCCAGCAGCCCCCGTGGGTCCAGGGCTTACGAGCAGTACTTC.